This TCR beta chain was captured by sequencing in a study of OX40 agonist ivuxolimab in advanced cancers. V gave up 4 bases and J gave up 0 bases, with 12 bases separating them. Germline V CDR1 and CDR2: MNHEY, SVGAGI. This CDR3 has 16 residues. Clones were read by immunoSEQ multiplex PCR, and TCRdb kept only the in-frame ones, dropping some. The data hold tens of thousands of clones, with roughly 90% observed a single time. Researchers took blood at baseline, on cycle 4 day 1, and on cycle 7 day 1. This specimen was CD4+ or CD8+ T cells sorted from blood, taken in a trial of the OX40 agonist ivuxolimab. The source is an adult with an advanced solid tumor such as melanoma, head and neck, liver or kidney cancer. This rearrangement joins TRBV6-5 to TRBJ1-4; D is possibly TRBD1 (6 bases). CDR3 DNA sequence: TGTGCCAGCAGTTCCGGGACATCTGCAACTAATGAAAAACTGTTTTTT. It codes for CASSSGTSATNEKLFF.